A single sample gave rise to the 8 T cell receptor beta chains below, sequenced in a study of T cell responses to AZD1222 COVID-19 vaccine. TCRdb's table, derived via immunoSEQ multiplex PCR, lists solely in-frame clones and lacks some. The table includes around 200,000 clones, over 85% detected once. Sequenced material: peripheral blood, taken 28 days after the second dose of the MenACWY control vaccine. The receptors were sampled from an adult who received the MenACWY meningococcal vaccine as a control.

The chain uses TRBV2 and TRBJ2-7; 7 nucleotides match TRBD1. CDR1 and CDR2 (germline): SNHLY, FYNNEI. V lost 4 bases and J lost 4; bases outside the gene matches: 7. The CDR3 totals 14 residues. CDR3 nucleotide sequence: TGTGCCAGCAGTGGACAGGGAGCGCTTTACGAGCAGTACTTC. Protein product: CASSGQGALYEQYF.

The chain is built from TRBV7-9 and TRBJ2-1; D is possibly TRBD1 or TRBD2 (5 bases each). Germline CDR1 and CDR2: SEHNR and FQNEAQ (reference sequence). The CDR3 is 15 amino acids. V was cut by 3 bases and J by 9 bases, with 18 bases left in between. The CDR3 nucleotides are TGTGCCAGCAGCTTTTCGGGACGACAGAGCGGTGAGCAGTTCTTC. Translated: CASSFSGRQSGEQFF.

The CDR3 nucleotides read TGTGCCAGTACCCGACAGGGAAGGGAGAGGGGTTATAGCAATCAGCCCCAGCATTTT. Encoded protein: CASTRQGRERGYSNQPQHF. The chain is built from TRBV19 and TRBJ1-5; 7 bases match TRBD1. Germline CDR1 reads LNHDA; CDR2 reads SQIVND (reference sequence). V lost 7 bases and J lost 0; bases outside the gene matches: 18. CDR3 length equals 19 residues.

The chain links TRBV5-1 to TRBJ1-1, with 9 bases fitting TRBD1. CDR1 is SGHRS, CDR2 YFSETQ, per germline. J lost 7 bases, V lost 0 bases, and 1 base had no gene match. This CDR3 region has 13 residues. The CDR3 DNA follows: TGCGCCAGCAGCTTGGACAGGGGGCGTGAAGCTTTCTTT. It is translated as CASSLDRGREAFF.

This sequence joins TRBV11-2 and TRBJ1-2; a weak D match, TRBD1 (5 bases). CDR3 length: 15 residues. Germline values: CDR1 SGHAT, CDR2 FQNNGV. The V and J ends lost 3 bases and 5 bases respectively, with 16 bases between them. The CDR3: CASSLTDSSLYGYTF. The DNA for the CDR3 is TGTGCCAGCAGCTTGACCGACAGTTCTCTTTATGGCTACACCTTC.

V usage is TRBV27 and J usage is TRBJ1-2, with TRBD1 as a possible D gene (5 bases). CDR1 MNHEY and CDR2 SMNVEV come from the germline V gene (reference sequence). The CDR3 loop spans 15 amino acids. The V end was cut by 4 bases, the J end by 2 bases, with 14 bases between. The CDR3 DNA is TGTGCCAGCAGTTCCCGTGGGGCGAACAACTATGGCTACACCTTC. This codes for CASSSRGANNYGYTF.

The rearrangement joins TRBV5-1 to TRBJ1-1; tentative D call: TRBD1 (5 bases). V was trimmed by 5 bases and J by 3 bases, leaving 11 bases between them. Germline loops: CDR1 SGHRS, CDR2 YFSETQ. CDR3 length: 13 residues. CDR3 region: CASRPGEYTEAFF. The CDR3 DNA follows: TGCGCCAGCAGGCCGGGGGAGTACACTGAAGCTTTCTTT.

This clone was observed a single time. The J gene is TRBJ2-1, the V gene TRBV5-1, with D possibly being TRBD1 (6 bases). The V and J ends lost 4 bases and 6 bases respectively, with 14 bases between them. The CDR3 extends over 14 amino acids. From germline, CDR1 is SGHRS and CDR2 YFSETQ. CDR3 sequence (DNA): TGCGCCAGCAGCCCCGGACAGCTGGGCAATGAGCAGTTCTTC. It specifies CASSPGQLGNEQFF.